The rows below give T cell receptor beta chains drawn from one sample of a study of CD8 T cells in ankylosing spondylitis. TCRdb re-called the 5' RACE reads with MiXCR, one entry per CDR3 protein. The data hold under 950,000 distinct CDR3 sequences, with 15% to 20% observed a single time. Sequenced sample: blood, either unsorted or a sorted T cell fraction (not recorded which). The receptors were gathered from a male donor with ankylosing spondylitis. The CDR3 runs from the conserved cysteine through the conserved F or W. Each record gives: clone size, V gene, D gene, J gene, CDR3 protein, CDR3 DNA. The D gene is left open where the match is weak. Size values are once, few and many counts, or a class for expanded clones, and some rows have none.

clone_size: few; v_call: TRBV10-3; d_call: TRBD1; j_call: TRBJ2-7; cdr3_aa: CAIRATGQTYEQYF; cdr3_nt: TGTGCCATCAGAGCGACAGGGCAAACCTACGAGCAGTACTTC
clone_size: few; v_call: TRBV6-2/TRBV6-3; d_call: -; j_call: TRBJ2-3; cdr3_aa: CASSYSATDTQYF; cdr3_nt: TGTGCCAGCAGTTACTCGGCCACAGATACGCAGTATTTT
clone_size: -; v_call: TRBV2; d_call: -; j_call: TRBJ2-3; cdr3_aa: CASTGLPDTQYF; cdr3_nt: TGTGCCAGCACAGGGCTCCCAGATACGCAGTATTTT
clone_size: -; v_call: TRBV25-1; d_call: TRBD1; j_call: TRBJ1-1; cdr3_aa: CASSEGQGRTEAFF; cdr3_nt: TGTGCCAGCAGTGAGGGACAGGGGCGCACTGAAGCTTTCTTT
clone_size: -; v_call: TRBV5-5; d_call: -; j_call: TRBJ2-2; cdr3_aa: CASSPVSGLGGELFF; cdr3_nt: TGTGCCAGCAGTCCAGTATCAGGGTTGGGCGGGGAGCTGTTTTTT
clone_size: -; v_call: TRBV12-3/TRBV12-4; d_call: -; j_call: TRBJ2-1; cdr3_aa: CATPGEGNEQFF; cdr3_nt: TGTGCCACCCCGGGAGAAGGCAATGAGCAGTTCTTC
clone_size: -; v_call: TRBV6-1; d_call: -; j_call: TRBJ2-2; cdr3_aa: CASSGAATGELFF; cdr3_nt: TGTGCCAGCAGCGGGGCTGCGACCGGGGAGCTGTTTTTT
clone_size: -; v_call: TRBV29-1; d_call: TRBD2; j_call: TRBJ2-5; cdr3_aa: CSAYPHSGSWETQYF; cdr3_nt: TGCAGCGCCTACCCACATAGCGGGAGCTGGGAGACCCAGTACTTC
clone_size: few; v_call: TRBV12-3/TRBV12-4; d_call: TRBD1; j_call: TRBJ1-2; cdr3_aa: CASSRTGGLYGYTF; cdr3_nt: TGTGCCAGCAGTCGGACAGGGGGGCTCTATGGCTACACCTTC
clone_size: -; v_call: TRBV27; d_call: -; j_call: TRBJ2-1; cdr3_aa: CASSQFGGVSYNEQFF; cdr3_nt: TGTGCCAGCAGTCAATTTGGCGGGGTCTCCTACAATGAGCAGTTCTTC